Listed below are T cell receptor beta chains from one sample, sequenced in a study of blood T cell repertoires in COVID-19. The table came from immunoSEQ multiplex PCR; TCRdb's copy has only in-frame clones and leaves some out. The data show 300,000 to 400,000 clones, around 87% seen once. The sample taken for sequencing was peripheral blood. These receptors came from a woman aged 55-70 years with COVID-19, enrolled during active disease. Both conserved end residues are part of each CDR3. D genes are given only for firm matches. Part of the rows lack a size; the others show once, few, many or a class for expanded clones.

CDR3 protein	CDR3 DNA	D gene	J gene	V gene	clone size
CASSPGGFRSPLHF	TGTGCCAGCAGCCCCGGGGGATTCCGGTCACCCCTCCACTTT	.	TRBJ1-6	TRBV28	.
CASSLSPVLKLFF	TGTGCCAGCAGTTTATCGCCGGTCCTAAAACTGTTTTTT	.	TRBJ1-4	TRBV28	.
CASSNQGGVNTEAFF	TGTGCCAGTAGTAACCAGGGAGGGGTGAACACTGAAGCTTTCTTT	.	TRBJ1-1	TRBV19	.
CASSRGGRNTIYF	TGTGCCAGCAGCCGGGGGGGTAGGAACACCATATATTTT	.	TRBJ1-3	TRBV2	.
CASSEDKFEAFF	TGTGCCAGCAGTGAAGATAAATTTGAAGCTTTCTTT	.	TRBJ1-1	TRBV2	once
CASSIGLGTGGQPQHF	TGTGCCAGTAGTATAGGTCTCGGGACAGGGGGTCAGCCCCAGCATTTT	TRBD1	TRBJ1-5	TRBV19	.
CASSFNTGTGAIEQYF	TGCGCCAGCAGCTTTAATACCGGGACAGGGGCTATAGAGCAGTACTTC	TRBD1	TRBJ2-7	TRBV5-1	.
CAWARVNTEAFF	TGTGCCTGGGCCAGGGTGAACACTGAAGCTTTCTTT	.	TRBJ1-1	TRBV30	.
CASRQGFSYGYTF	TGTGCCAGCAGGCAGGGGTTCAGCTATGGCTACACCTTC	.	TRBJ1-2	TRBV12-3/TRBV12-4	.
CASSTLGTSGGETQYF	TGCGCCAGCAGCACCCTCGGGACTAGCGGGGGTGAGACCCAGTACTTC	TRBD2	TRBJ2-5	TRBV5-1	.
CASSDTGGGTEAFF	TGTGCCAGCAGTGACACAGGGGGAGGAACTGAAGCTTTCTTT	TRBD1	TRBJ1-1	TRBV25-1	.
CASSLWTGDGYTF	TGTGCCAGCAGTTTGTGGACAGGGGATGGCTACACCTTC	TRBD1	TRBJ1-2	TRBV27	once
CASSSVRGTEAFF	TGTGCCAGCTCATCCGTCAGGGGTACTGAAGCTTTCTTT	.	TRBJ1-1	TRBV18	.
CASAGGRDRGYEQYF	TGTGCCAGCGCGGGGGGCCGGGACAGGGGCTACGAGCAGTACTTC	TRBD1	TRBJ2-7	TRBV9	.
CSASGGPNEQFF	TGCAGTGCTAGTGGGGGGCCCAATGAGCAGTTCTTC	.	TRBJ2-1	TRBV20-1	.
CASSYKRTENSPLHF	TGTGCCAGCTCTTACAAGCGAACCGAGAATTCACCCCTCCACTTT	.	TRBJ1-6	TRBV2	.
CAISGSVNTEAFF	TGTGCCATCAGTGGATCGGTGAACACTGAAGCTTTCTTT	.	TRBJ1-1	TRBV10-3	.
CASSRTAESPLHF	TGCGCCAGCAGCCGGACAGCCGAATCACCCCTCCACTTT	.	TRBJ1-6	TRBV5-1	.
CASSFTGLEAFF	TGTGCCAGCAGCTTTACAGGGTTAGAAGCTTTCTTT	.	TRBJ1-1	TRBV11-2	once
CASSSIDSNQPQHF	TGTGCCAGCAGCTCGATAGATAGCAATCAGCCCCAGCATTTT	.	TRBJ1-5	TRBV5-6	.
CASSFRQAYGYTF	TGTGCCAGCAGTTTCCGACAGGCTTATGGCTACACCTTC	.	TRBJ1-2	TRBV28	.
CASSQVGIGESTDTQYF	TGCGCCAGCAGCCAAGTAGGTATCGGGGAATCGACAGATACGCAGTATTTT	.	TRBJ2-3	TRBV4-1	few